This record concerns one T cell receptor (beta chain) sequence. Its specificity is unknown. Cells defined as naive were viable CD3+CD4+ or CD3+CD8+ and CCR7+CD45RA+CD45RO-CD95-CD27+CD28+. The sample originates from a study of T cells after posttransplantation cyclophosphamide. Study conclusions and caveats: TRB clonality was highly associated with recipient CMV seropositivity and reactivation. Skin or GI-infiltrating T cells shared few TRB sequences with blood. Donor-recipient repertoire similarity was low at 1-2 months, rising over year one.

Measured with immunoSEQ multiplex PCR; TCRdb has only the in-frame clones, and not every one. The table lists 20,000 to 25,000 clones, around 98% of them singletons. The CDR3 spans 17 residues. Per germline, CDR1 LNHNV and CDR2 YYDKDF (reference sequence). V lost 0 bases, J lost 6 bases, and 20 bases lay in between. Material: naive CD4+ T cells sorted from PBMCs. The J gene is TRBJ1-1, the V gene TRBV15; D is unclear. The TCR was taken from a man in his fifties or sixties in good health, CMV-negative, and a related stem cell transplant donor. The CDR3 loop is CATSRDIPIFAVAEAFF. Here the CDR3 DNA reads TGTGCCACCAGCAGAGATATTCCTATCTTTGCGGTCGCTGAAGCTTTCTTT. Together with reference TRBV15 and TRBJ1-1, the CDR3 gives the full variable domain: DAMVIQNPRYQVTQFGKPVTLSCSQTLNHNVMYWYQQKSSQAPKLLFHYYDKDFNNEADTPDNFQSRRPNTSFCFLDIRSPGLGDTAMYLCATSRDIPIFAVAEAFFGQGTRLTVV.